These 9 T cell receptor beta chains were sequenced from one sample in a study of blood T cell repertoires in COVID-19. Assay: immunoSEQ multiplex PCR; the TCRdb copy retains only in-frame clones and omits some. The table shows around 250,000 clones, with about four fifths occurring only once. Sequenced input: peripheral blood. All receptors come from a woman aged 18-35 years with acute or convalescent COVID-19.

The chain uses TRBV10-2 and TRBJ2-7, with D tentatively TRBD2 (6 bases). From germline, CDR1 is WSHSY and CDR2 SAAADI. The V end was cut by 3 bases, the J end by 4 bases, with 13 bases between. The CDR3 is made up of 14 amino acids. Written as DNA, the CDR3 is TGCGCCAGCAGTGATGCGGGGAATGGTTACGAGCAGTACTTC. The encoded protein is CASSDAGNGYEQYF.

This clone appeared a single time. The chain recombines TRBV18 with TRBJ1-1, with TRBD1 matching over 8 bases. CDR3 length: 15 residues. Germline V gene lookup returns CDR1 KGHSH and CDR2 LQKENI. Trimming took 5 bases from V and 4 from J; bases not matched to a gene: 9. CDR3 in amino acids: CASSGLTGEGTEAFF. CDR3 nucleotide sequence: TGTGCCAGCTCAGGGCTGACAGGGGAGGGCACTGAAGCTTTCTTT. Full variable domain (outside the CDR3, taken from reference TRBV18 and TRBJ1-1): NAGVMQNPRHLVRRRGQEARLRCSPMKGHSHVYWYRQLPEEGLKFMVYLQKENIIDESGMPKERFSAEFPKEGPSILRIQQVVRGDSAAYFCASSGLTGEGTEAFFGQGTRLTVV.

This clone occurred a few times. This chain links TRBV5-6 with TRBJ2-1, with TRBD2 identical over 9 bases. The CDR3 is made up of 15 amino acids. V shed 0 bases and J 7 bases; nucleotides not matched to a gene: 5. Germline CDR1 reads SGHDT; CDR2 reads YYEEEE. As DNA, the CDR3 is TGTGCCAGCAGCTTGGGCTTAGCGGGAGTTAATGAGCAGTTCTTC. Translating gives CASSLGLAGVNEQFF.

The chain carries TRBV28 and TRBJ1-5; a possible D gene is TRBD1 (6 bases). The CDR3 has 14 residues. CDR1 and CDR2 from the germline V gene are MDHEN and SYDVKM. The V end lost 5 bases, the J end lost 2 bases, and 10 bases lay between the germline ends. The CDR3 is CASSGTLGNQPQHF. DNA of the CDR3: TGTGCCAGCAGTGGGACATTGGGCAATCAGCCCCAGCATTTT.

The chain carries TRBV18 and TRBJ1-6; a weak D match, TRBD1 (5 bases). This CDR3 has 16 amino acids. CDR1 and CDR2 (germline): KGHSH, LQKENI. Trimming removed 6 bases at V and 5 bases at J, with 17 bases between. The DNA for the CDR3 is TGTGCCAGCTCTGGAGGGGTAGGAGTGAATAATTCACCCCTCCACTTT. Translated: CASSGGVGVNNSPLHF.

This rearrangement joins TRBV30 to TRBJ1-1; weak D call: TRBD1 (5 bases). The CDR3 consists of 13 residues. The V gene's germline CDR1 is GTSNPN and CDR2 SVGIG (reference sequence). The germline V and J ends were trimmed by 0 bases and 4 bases, with 9 bases remaining between them. The CDR3 here is CAWSVTQGTEAFF. Written as DNA, the CDR3 is TGTGCCTGGAGTGTAACTCAGGGCACTGAAGCTTTCTTT. The full variable domain, in which reference TRBV30 and TRBJ1-1 provide the parts outside the CDR3, is SQTIHQWPATLVQPVGSPLSLECTVEGTSNPNLYWYRQAAGRGLQLLFYSVGIGQISSEVPQNLSASRPQDRQFILSSKKLLLSDSGFYLCAWSVTQGTEAFFGQGTRLTVV.

CDR3 DNA sequence: TGTGCCAGCAGTTTACGAGGGCAAGAGCAGTTCTTC. Encoded protein: CASSLRGQEQFF. This chain connects TRBV27 to TRBJ2-1; D may be TRBD2 (5 bases). V lost 2 bases, J lost 10 bases, and 9 bases lay in between. The CDR3 has 12 amino acids. CDR1 and CDR2 from the germline V gene are MNHEY and SMNVEV (reference sequence).

This rearrangement joins TRBV6-5 to TRBJ2-1; tentatively, D is TRBD2 (5 bases). V was clipped by 8 bases and J by 7 bases, with 6 bases between them. The CDR3 is made up of 10 amino acids. The germline gives CDR1 MNHEY, CDR2 SVGAGI. The CDR3 reads CASGGNEQFF. The CDR3 DNA follows: TGTGCCAGCGGCGGGAATGAGCAGTTCTTC.

In this sample, this clone turned up a few times. The chain employs TRBV7-9 and TRBJ2-7; D possibly corresponds to TRBD2 (6 bases). The germline V gene encodes CDR1 SEHNR and CDR2 FQNEAQ (reference sequence). CDR3 length: 15 residues. With 5 bases removed from V and 1 base from J, the gap between germline ends came to 15 bases. CDR3 sequence: CASSLPVAESYEQYF. CDR3 in DNA: TGTGCCAGCAGCCTCCCGGTAGCGGAGTCCTACGAGCAGTACTTC.